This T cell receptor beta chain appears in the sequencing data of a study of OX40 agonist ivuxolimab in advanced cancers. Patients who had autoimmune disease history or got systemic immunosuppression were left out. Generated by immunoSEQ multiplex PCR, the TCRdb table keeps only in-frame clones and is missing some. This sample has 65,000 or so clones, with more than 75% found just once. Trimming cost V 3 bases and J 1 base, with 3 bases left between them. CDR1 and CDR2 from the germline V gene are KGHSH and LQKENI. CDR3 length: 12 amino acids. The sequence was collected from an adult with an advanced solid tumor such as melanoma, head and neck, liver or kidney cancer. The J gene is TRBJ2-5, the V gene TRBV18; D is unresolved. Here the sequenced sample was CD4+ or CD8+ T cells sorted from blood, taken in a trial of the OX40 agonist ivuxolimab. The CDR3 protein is CASSPSQETQYF. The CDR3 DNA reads TGTGCCAGCTCACCCTCCCAAGAGACCCAGTACTTC.